These 10 T cell receptor beta chains were sequenced from one sample in a study of T-cell memory formation after mild COVID-19. MiXCR, run by TCRdb on the 5' RACE reads, gives a single entry per CDR3 protein. In the table there are over 500,000 distinct CDR3 sequences, 15% to 20% of which are singletons. Sequencing was performed on PBMCs or a T cell subset sorted from them (not recorded which). These receptors all stem from an adult woman who had mild COVID-19 (a few samples of this study predate the infection). Cell type and time point are not known.

This clonotype was counted many times. The chain has TRBV12-3 or TRBV12-4 and TRBJ1-4; the D gene is possibly TRBD1 (5 bases). V was shortened by 2 bases and J by 7 bases, with 11 bases between the two germline ends. This CDR3 region has 14 residues. The CDR3 DNA sequence: TGTGCCAGCAGTTTAAAGGGGTCTAGTGAAAAACTGTTTTTT. Translated, it gives CASSLKGSSEKLFF.

The rearrangement uses TRBV11-2 and TRBJ1-3; no reliable D call. Germline V gives CDR1 SGHAT, CDR2 FQNNGV. V was trimmed by 4 bases and J by 0 bases, leaving 10 bases between them. The CDR3 has 15 amino acids. The CDR3 coding sequence is TGTGCCAGCAGCTCCTTGACGGGCTCTGGAAACACCATATATTTT. Encoded protein: CASSSLTGSGNTIYF.

The chain recombines TRBV5-1 with TRBJ2-2; no clear D. Between the trimmed V and J ends, which lost 1 base and 6 bases, there was a span of 16 bases. Germline-derived CDR1 and CDR2 are SGHRS and YFSETQ. There are 16 residues in the CDR3. Written as DNA, the CDR3 is TGCGCCAGCAGCTTGAGTCCGGATCTGAGAGCCGGGGAGCTGTTTTTT. Amino acids: CASSLSPDLRAGELFF.

This chain links TRBV6-2 or TRBV6-3 with TRBJ2-3, with TRBD2 matching over 8 bases. The ends lost 5 bases at V and 6 bases at J; junction bases unmatched: 10. CDR1 and CDR2 (germline): MNHEY, SVGEGT. The CDR3 is made up of 15 amino acids. The CDR3: CASSPSSGSMDTQYF. The CDR3 bases are TGTGCCAGCAGTCCCTCCAGCGGGAGTATGGATACGCAGTATTTT.

This clonotype turned up a few times. V and J are TRBV6-2 or TRBV6-3 and TRBJ2-7, with D uncertain. The V and J ends lost 3 bases and 2 bases respectively, with 11 bases between them. CDR3 size: 14 residues. The germline V gene has CDR1 MNHEY and CDR2 SVGEGT. This chain's CDR3 is CASSYTAGAYEQYF. The CDR3 nucleotides read TGTGCCAGCAGTTATACCGCCGGAGCCTACGAGCAGTACTTC.

In this sample, this clonotype turned up a few times. The J gene is TRBJ1-1, the V gene TRBV12-3 or TRBV12-4; D is ambiguous. The CDR3 contains 15 residues. Trimming removed 8 bases at V and 1 base at J, with 17 bases between. The CDR3 loop reads CASGTTGVGNTEAFF. Written as DNA, the CDR3 is TGTGCCAGCGGAACGACGGGAGTAGGGAACACTGAAGCTTTCTTT.

The genes are TRBV6-2 or TRBV6-3 and TRBJ2-7; no clear D gene. In germline, CDR1 is MNHEY, CDR2 SVGEGT. Trimming removed 5 bases from V and 0 bases from J, with 14 bases in between. The CDR3 covers 15 residues. CDR3 sequence: CASSAPFPLSYEQYF. The CDR3 DNA is TGTGCCAGCAGTGCGCCCTTTCCCCTCTCCTACGAGCAGTACTTC.

The chain recombines TRBV20-1 with TRBJ2-7, with 7 bases fitting TRBD2. The CDR3 is made up of 15 amino acids. With V trimmed by 5 bases and J by 2 bases, 12 bases remained unmatched. Germline CDR1 is DFQATT and CDR2 is SNEGSKA (reference sequence). The CDR3 DNA sequence: TGCAGTGCTCCGGATAGGACTAGTCGAACCTACGAGCAGTACTTC. It yields the protein CSAPDRTSRTYEQYF.

The chain couples TRBV18 to TRBJ2-7, with a possible D match to TRBD1 (6 bases). The CDR3 spans 16 residues. Per germline, CDR1 KGHSH and CDR2 LQKENI. Trimming removed 0 bases from V and 4 bases from J, with 16 bases in between. The CDR3 loop reads CASSPPGRGSAYEQYF. CDR3 nucleotide sequence: TGTGCCAGCTCACCACCAGGCAGGGGAAGCGCGTACGAGCAGTACTTC.

V gene TRBV7-9 combines with J gene TRBJ1-1; D is possibly TRBD1 (5 bases). Trimming left V 7 bases short and J 5 bases short, with 14 bases between. The CDR3 sequence is 13 residues long. In germline, CDR1 is SEHNR, CDR2 FQNEAQ (reference sequence). In nucleotides, the CDR3 is TGTGCCAGCATAAATCAAAGACAGACTGAAGCTTTCTTT. Translation gives CASINQRQTEAFF.